This T cell receptor beta chain was documented in a study of T cells expressing NK-cell markers. Overall study context: Sorted CD3+CD56-NKG2C+, CD3+CD56+NKG2C- and CD3+CD56+NKG2C+ T cells were the source of the TCR beta repertoires. The study's findings and limits: These same clonotypes (in several donors) also led the CD3+CD56-NKG2C+ fraction.

Germline V gene data show CDR1 as LNHDA and CDR2 as SQIVND (reference sequence). This CDR3 contains 15 residues. Beta-chain TCR cDNA was generated via 5'RACE template switching with UMIs. TCRdb reanalyzed the 5' RACE reads and collapses them to one entry per CDR3 protein, without DNA. Its table records about 460,000 distinct CDR3 sequences. With regard to this clonotype: The antigen is undetermined.

The genes are TRBV19 and TRBJ2-3; TCRdb returns TRBD2, unconfirmable since there is no DNA. This TCR derives from a woman between 50 and 59 years old in good health. The sample consisted of blood T cells: a sorted CD56 or NKG2C T cell subset, CD4+ or CD8+ T cells, or bulk PBMC T cells (not recorded which). The CDR3 reads CASSIRLAVTDTQYF.